This TCR beta chain was sequenced in a study of OX40 agonist ivuxolimab in advanced cancers. Study background: Patients were dosed with the agonistic anti-OX40 (CD134) antibody ivuxolimab.

In this sample, this clone turned up once. Antigen unknown. The junction had 7 bases not matched to a gene; V was cut back by 5 bases and J by 6 bases. This CDR3 contains 14 residues. Germline V gene sequence: CDR1 MDHEN, CDR2 SYDVKM. Here immunoSEQ multiplex PCR was the method, and the copy in TCRdb shows in-frame clones only, minus some. The top ten hold about 28% of the sample, which has 20,000 to 25,000 clones, 70% to 85% seen once. Study-wide findings and caveats: There were also nonresponders showing low normalized T-cell clonal expansion. At 0.1 to 3.0 mg/kg and by week 6, CD4+ and CD8+ T cells in the blood had expanded clonally.

The TCR originated in an adult with an advanced solid tumor such as melanoma, head and neck, liver or kidney cancer. The chain has TRBV28 and TRBJ1-5, with 7 bases identical to TRBD1. The source was CD4+ or CD8+ T cells sorted from blood, collected in a trial of the OX40 agonist ivuxolimab. This CDR3 is CASSPQTGIQPQHF. The CDR3, as DNA: TGTGCCAGCAGTCCCCAGACAGGGATTCAGCCCCAGCATTTT.